The source of this T cell receptor beta chain is a study of CD8 T cells in ankylosing spondylitis. This clonotype appeared a few times. Antigen specificity is unknown. Each TCR beta library was made by quantitative 5'-RACE that incorporated molecular barcodes. MiXCR, applied by TCRdb to the 5' RACE reads, yields one record per CDR3 protein. Here the sample spans roughly 700,000 distinct CDR3 sequences, around 20% being singletons. Study-wide findings and caveats: Seemingly characteristic of ankylosing spondylitis blood was a TCR beta motif consisting of 7 or 8 highly homologous variants.

V lost 6 bases to trimming and J lost 5 bases, with 13 bases between them. CDR3 length: 12 amino acids. Looked up from germline, CDR1 is SQVTM and CDR2 is ANQGSEA. This TCR was sampled from a male donor with ankylosing spondylitis. The sample comprised blood, either unsorted or a sorted T cell fraction (not recorded which). J is TRBJ1-1 and V is TRBV29-1; D gene uncertain. CDR3 sequence reads: CSVWAVGTEAFF. The CDR3 DNA reads as TGCAGCGTGTGGGCCGTTGGAACTGAAGCTTTCTTT. Using reference TRBV29-1 and TRBJ1-1 for the parts outside the CDR3, the full variable domain is SAVISQKPSRDICQRGTSLTIQCQVDSQVTMMFWYRQQPGQSLTLIATANQGSEATYESGFVIDKFPISRPNLTFSTLTVSNMSPEDSSIYLCSVWAVGTEAFFGQGTRLTVV.